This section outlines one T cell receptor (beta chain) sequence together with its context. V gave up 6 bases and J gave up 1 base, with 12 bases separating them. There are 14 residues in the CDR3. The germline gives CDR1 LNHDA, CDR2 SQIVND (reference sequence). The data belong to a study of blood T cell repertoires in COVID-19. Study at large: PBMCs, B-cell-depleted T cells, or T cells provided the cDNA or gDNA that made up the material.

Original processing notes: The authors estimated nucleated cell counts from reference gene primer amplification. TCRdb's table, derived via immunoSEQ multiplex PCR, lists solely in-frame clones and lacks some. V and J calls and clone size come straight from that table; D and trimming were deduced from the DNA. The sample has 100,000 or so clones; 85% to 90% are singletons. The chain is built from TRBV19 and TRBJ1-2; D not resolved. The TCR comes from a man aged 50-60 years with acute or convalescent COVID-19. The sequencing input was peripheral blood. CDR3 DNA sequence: TGTGCCAGTAGGTTGGCAGCGAGTAACTATGGCTACACCTTC. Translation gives CASRLAASNYGYTF.